The clone carrying this T cell receptor (beta chain) has a count of ten or more. Its antigen remains unknown. Both TCR beta VDJ combination and CDR3 sequence profiling were carried out. Genomic DNA was the template for this profiling. One entry per CDR3 protein results from TCRdb running MiXCR on the reads. The sample consists of 300,000 or so distinct CDR3 sequences, 50% to 70% of them appearing once. This entry comes from a study of CD8+CD57+ T cells in acquired aplastic anemia. Study-wide background: Sorted cells (CD4+ and CD8+) yielded DNA amounts that averaged approximately 2.9 ug. Overall study findings and caveats: Some 31 shared CD8+ CDR3s appeared highly expressed within patients' immunodominant clones. No significant patient-versus-control difference appeared in CD8+ Simpson's diversity.

The CDR3 loop spans 12 amino acids. V was clipped by 1 base and J by 3 bases, with 6 bases between them. Germline values: CDR1 DFQATT, CDR2 SNEGSKA (reference sequence). V is TRBV20-1 and J is TRBJ1-2; the D is unclear. Sequencing used sorted CD4+, CD8+, or CD8+CD57+ T cells (not recorded which) from PBMCs. This receptor was obtained from a human donor with severe aplastic anemia or a healthy control (not recorded which). This CDR3 reads CSARVGDYGYTF. DNA for the CDR3: TGCAGTGCTAGAGTCGGGGACTATGGCTACACCTTC.